What follows is one T cell receptor beta chain and its context. Its antigen is currently unknown. CDR1 and CDR2 from the germline V gene are SGHNT and YYREEE (reference sequence). This CDR3 is 14 amino acids long. The J segment lost 2 bases and the V segment lost 3 bases, leaving 3 bases of the junction unmatched. The data derive from a study of vaccination effects on CD4 cells after COVID-19. Clones were sequenced by immunoSEQ multiplex PCR, and TCRdb holds only the in-frame ones, with some missing. The sample has tens of thousands of clones, over 60% seen once; the top ten hold roughly 16%. The study's findings and limits: Pronounced clonal contraction occurred in clones induced by infection and by vaccine late after vaccination.

Prior to sequencing, the ViraFEST assay stimulated PBMC with viral peptide pools, which expanded the antigen-specific CD4+ T cells. Subsequent to 10 days of culture, CD4+ T cells were isolated. Each participant was administered two doses of either the BNT162b2 or the mRNA-1273 vaccine. Replacing half the medium with IL-2 medium was done on days 3 and 7. The clonotype originates from a human donor who received a COVID-19 vaccine. Sequenced material: CD4+ T cells from PBMCs cultured with HCoV-OC43 spike peptides, taken after COVID-19 vaccination. Described subset: HCoV-OC43 spike overlapping peptide pool stimulation. V gene TRBV5-4 combines with J gene TRBJ2-7; 9 bases align to TRBD2. The chain's CDR3 is CASSSSGDTYEQYF. CDR3 in DNA: TGTGCCAGCAGCTCTAGCGGGGATACCTACGAGCAGTACTTC.